Each of the 24 T cell receptor beta chains below was sequenced from the same sample in a study of cytomegalovirus exposure and HLA in healthy donors. The PCR used 60 Vbeta and 13 Jbeta primers. Repertoires were generated with immunoSEQ multiplex PCR, while TCRdb's copy carries only in-frame clones and drops some. The table shows approximately 190,000 clones, with 9.5% to 15% occurring only once. The sample taken for sequencing was PBMCs. The source of these receptors is a man aged 50 to 60 in good health and CMV-seropositive.

The table lists this clone with a few counts. V is TRBV9 and J is TRBJ1-2; 7 nucleotides line up with TRBD1. This CDR3 contains 14 residues. Looked up from germline, CDR1 is SGDLS and CDR2 is YYNGEE. Trimming removed 4 bases from V and 0 bases from J; junction bases left unmatched: 3. The CDR3 here is CASSLDRANYGYTF. The DNA of the CDR3 is TGTGCCAGCAGCCTAGACAGGGCTAACTATGGCTACACCTTC. The full variable domain, rest sourced from reference TRBV9 and TRBJ1-2, is DSGVTQTPKHLITATGQRVTLRCSPRSGDLSVYWYQQSLDQGLQFLIQYYNGEERAKGNILERFSAQQFPDLHSELNLSSLELGDSALYFCASSLDRANYGYTFGSGTRLTVV.

This clone was seen a handful of times. The gene calls are TRBV5-6 and TRBJ2-3; tentatively, D is TRBD1 (5 bases). Germline CDR1 and CDR2: SGHDT and YYEEEE. V was pared by 1 base and J by 2 bases, with 8 bases between. The CDR3 length is 14 residues. CDR3 loop: CASSLYRLTDTQYF. The CDR3 region has the DNA TGTGCCAGCAGCTTGTACAGGCTCACAGATACGCAGTATTTT. The variable domain in full, with the rest retrieved from reference TRBV5-6 and TRBJ2-3, is DAGVTQSPTHLIKTRGQQVTLRCSPKSGHDTVSWYQQALGQGPQFIFQYYEEEERQRGNFPDRFSGHQFPNYSSELNVNALLLGDSALYLCASSLYRLTDTQYFGPGTRLTVL.

There are a few counts of this clone. The chain joins TRBV7-2 to TRBJ2-3; TRBD2 agrees at 8 bases. The germline CDR1 and CDR2 sequences are SGHTA and FQGNSA. The CDR3 loop spans 17 amino acids. J was trimmed by 1 base and V by 8 bases; bases with no gene match: 14. Here the CDR3 reads CASGGSGVAWGTDTQYF. The CDR3 nucleotides are TGTGCCAGCGGGGGTAGCGGGGTCGCTTGGGGCACAGATACGCAGTATTTT. The full variable domain, in which reference TRBV7-2 and TRBJ2-3 provide the parts outside the CDR3, is GAGVSQSPSNKVTEKGKDVELRCDPISGHTALYWYRQSLGQGLEFLIYFQGNSAPDKSGLPSDRFSAERTGGSVSTLTIQRTQQEDSAVYLCASGGSGVAWGTDTQYFGPGTRLTVL.

The rearrangement joins TRBV4-2 to TRBJ2-7, with 9 bases identical to TRBD1. Trimming took 0 bases from V and 2 from J; bases not matched to a gene: 11. The CDR3 totals 18 residues. Germline CDR1 reads LGHNA; CDR2 reads YNFKEQ. The CDR3 here is CASSQDFTGQGEPYEQYF. The DNA of the CDR3 is TGTGCCAGCAGCCAAGATTTTACGGGACAGGGTGAGCCCTACGAGCAGTACTTC.

This clone was observed a few times. The chain carries TRBV29-1 and TRBJ2-4; D not resolved. The CDR3 extends over 17 amino acids. Between the trimmed V and J ends, which lost 8 bases and 1 base, there was a span of 24 bases. Per germline, CDR1 SQVTM and CDR2 ANQGSEA. The CDR3 region has the DNA TGCAGCCTACTTCGTACCCTCGCCCTGGGCGCCAAAAACATTCAGTACTTC. This sequence encodes CSLLRTLALGAKNIQYF.

This clone has just a few counts. This chain links TRBV7-8 with TRBJ1-5; 8 bases match TRBD1. CDR3 size: 16 residues. The junction had 10 bases not matched to a gene; V was cut back by 9 bases and J by 0 bases. Germline loops: CDR1 SGHVS, CDR2 FQNEAQ. Here the CDR3 DNA reads TGTGCCAGTGGACAGGGAGGGGAGTATAGCAATCAGCCCCAGCATTTT. It encodes CASGQGGEYSNQPQHF. The full variable domain, completed using reference TRBV7-8 and TRBJ1-5, is GAGVSQSPRYKVAKRGQDVALRCDPISGHVSLFWYQQALGQGPEFLTYFQNEAQLDKSGLPSDRFFAERPEGSVSTLKIQRTQQEDSAVYLCASGQGGEYSNQPQHFGDGTRLSIL.

The chain recombines TRBV7-2 with TRBJ1-2, with D tentatively TRBD1 (6 bases). This CDR3 comprises 14 residues. Trimming cost V 9 bases and J 4 bases, with 18 bases left between them. CDR1 and CDR2 from the germline V gene are SGHTA and FQGNSA. The DNA of the CDR3 is TGTGCCAGTTCGATCGGACAGCTCCCCTATGGCTACACCTTC. It is translated as CASSIGQLPYGYTF.

This chain connects TRBV9 to TRBJ2-7; D is unclear. This CDR3 spans 11 amino acids. Trimming left V 3 bases short and J 5 bases short, with 6 bases between. Per the germline V gene, CDR1 is SGDLS and CDR2 is YYNGEE. The CDR3 DNA sequence: TGTGCCAGCAGCGCCTCAGACGAGCAGTACTTC. Its protein is CASSASDEQYF.

This clone came up a few times. This rearrangement joins TRBV10-3 to TRBJ2-7, with a weak D call TRBD2 (6 bases). Germline V gene data show CDR1 as ENHRY and CDR2 as SYGVKD. There are 14 residues in the CDR3. V lost 5 bases and J 2 bases, leaving 13 bases between the germline ends. CDR3: CAISSSGTPYEQYV. The CDR3 nucleotides read TGTGCCATCAGTTCATCCGGGACTCCCTACGAGCAGTACGTC.

A few counts support this clone. The chain uses TRBV30 and TRBJ2-6, with D possibly being TRBD2 (5 bases). The CDR3 length is 17 residues. Germline CDR1 reads GTSNPN; CDR2 reads SVGIG (reference sequence). The V end was cut by 0 bases, the J end by 0 bases, with 12 bases between. CDR3 region: CAWSVLRDSSGANVLTF. The CDR3 DNA is TGTGCCTGGAGTGTACTACGGGATAGCTCTGGGGCCAACGTCCTGACTTTC.

This clone was observed at least ten times. The chain recombines TRBV4-1 with TRBJ1-1, with TRBD1 matching over 8 bases. CDR1 and CDR2 from the germline V gene are MGHRA and YSYEKL. J lost 5 bases, V lost 0 bases, and 17 bases had no gene match. This CDR3 has 19 residues. CDR3 coding DNA: TGCGCCAGCAGCCAAGATCGGTTGGGAGCGCAGGGGGCCGGAACTGAAGCTTTCTTT. Its translation: CASSQDRLGAQGAGTEAFF.

V usage is TRBV27 and J usage is TRBJ2-4, with D tentatively TRBD1 (5 bases). The CDR3 extends over 15 amino acids. Germline V gives CDR1 MNHEY, CDR2 SMNVEV (reference sequence). V lost 5 bases and J 2 bases, leaving 13 bases between the germline ends. The CDR3 here is CASSTVGQPKNIQYF. The CDR3 nucleotides are TGTGCCAGCAGTACAGTCGGACAACCCAAAAACATTCAGTACTTC.

This clone was detected only a few times. The J gene is TRBJ1-6, the V gene TRBV6-1; 7 bases are a match to TRBD1. CDR1 is MNHNS, CDR2 SASEGT, per germline. The CDR3 consists of 14 residues. The V segment lost 7 bases and the J segment 10 bases; nucleotides outside the gene matches: 10. In nucleotides, the CDR3 is TGTGCCAGCAACCTGGACAGGCTAGAATCACCCCTCCACTTT. This encodes CASNLDRLESPLHF.

The chain carries TRBV2 and TRBJ1-5, with D hard to call. Trimming removed 0 bases at V and 7 bases at J, with 10 bases between. In germline, CDR1 is SNHLY, CDR2 FYNNEI. The CDR3 length is 14 residues. This chain's CDR3 is CASSEALRSQPQHF. The CDR3 region has the DNA TGTGCCAGCAGTGAAGCCTTGAGGTCCCAGCCCCAGCATTTT.

This clone showed up just a few times. The gene calls are TRBV7-7 and TRBJ1-2; possibly TRBD1 for D (6 bases). Trimming left V 5 bases short and J 5 bases short, with 18 bases between. Per the germline V gene, CDR1 is SSHAT and CDR2 is FNYEAQ (reference sequence). This CDR3 region has 15 residues. The DNA for the CDR3 is TGTGCCAGCAGCCCTATTGCGTCAGGGGAATATGGCTACACCTTC. Residues: CASSPIASGEYGYTF.

This clone was seen only a few times. This chain connects TRBV27 to TRBJ1-5, with D unresolved. V was trimmed by 2 bases and J by 0 bases, leaving 11 bases between them. The germline V gene has CDR1 MNHEY and CDR2 SMNVEV (reference sequence). The CDR3 sequence is 16 residues long. CDR3 protein: CASSLSALYSNQPQHF. Written as DNA, the CDR3 is TGTGCCAGCAGTTTAAGTGCGTTGTATAGCAATCAGCCCCAGCATTTT.

J is TRBJ1-2 and V is TRBV2, with D perhaps TRBD1 (6 bases). V was clipped by 6 bases and J by 3 bases, with 17 bases between them. The CDR3 totals 15 residues. Per germline, CDR1 SNHLY and CDR2 FYNNEI. Here the CDR3 reads CASSRARGKDYGYTF. Written as DNA, the CDR3 is TGTGCCAGCAGCCGTGCTAGGGGGAAGGACTATGGCTACACCTTC.

This chain joins TRBV4-1 and TRBJ2-6; tentatively, D is TRBD1 (6 bases). CDR3 size: 16 residues. Per germline, CDR1 MGHRA and CDR2 YSYEKL. V was shortened by 3 bases and J by 0 bases, with 9 bases between the two germline ends. As DNA, the CDR3 is TGCGCCAGCAGCCACCCAGGGGTCTCTGGGGCCAACGTCCTGACTTTC. Its protein is CASSHPGVSGANVLTF.

This clone occurred a few times. This chain uses TRBV7-2 with TRBJ1-1, with D tentatively TRBD1 (5 bases). The CDR3 is made up of 15 amino acids. Trimming removed 4 bases from V and 2 bases from J, with 14 bases in between. Germline values: CDR1 SGHTA, CDR2 FQGNSA. Here the CDR3 DNA reads TGTGCCAGCAGCTACACAGGTTTGGGTAACACTGAAGCTTTCTTT. Translated, it gives CASSYTGLGNTEAFF.

This clone was counted a few times. The CDR3 sequence: CASSLWTGAKNIQYF. For the CDR3, the DNA is TGCGCCAGCAGCCTCTGGACAGGGGCCAAAAACATTCAGTACTTC. The rearrangement joins TRBV4-3 to TRBJ2-4; 8 nucleotides agree with TRBD1. V lost 4 bases, J lost 1 base, and 3 bases stayed unmatched. The germline V gene encodes CDR1 LGHNA and CDR2 YSLEER. The CDR3 has 15 amino acids.

The V and J genes are TRBV6-5 and TRBJ2-7; tentative D call: TRBD1 (7 bases). The V gene's germline CDR1 is MNHEY and CDR2 SVGAGI. V was cut by 0 bases and J by 3 bases, with 15 bases left in between. The CDR3 contains 16 residues. CDR3 sequence reads: CASSYSSAGGFYEQYF. CDR3 sequence (DNA): TGTGCCAGCAGTTACTCGAGTGCAGGGGGGTTCTACGAGCAGTACTTC.

This clone was seen only a few times. The rearrangement links TRBV5-4 to TRBJ1-1; 7 positions agree with TRBD1. The CDR3 runs 11 residues. Germline loops: CDR1 SGHNT, CDR2 YYREEE (reference sequence). The J segment lost 7 bases and the V segment lost 7 bases, leaving 4 bases of the junction unmatched. The CDR3 reads CASGDSYEAFF. CDR3 in DNA: TGTGCCAGCGGGGACAGTTATGAAGCTTTCTTT.

The chain has TRBV30 and TRBJ2-1; no firm D call. This CDR3 contains 14 residues. Germline V gene lookup returns CDR1 GTSNPN and CDR2 SVGIG (reference sequence). The V end lost 1 base, the J end lost 3 bases, and 10 bases lay between the germline ends. CDR3 in DNA: TGTGCCTGGAGTGGGTCCGCGGTCTACAATGAGCAGTTCTTC. It encodes CAWSGSAVYNEQFF.

This clone was observed at least ten times. The rearrangement links TRBV9 to TRBJ2-1, with TRBD1 matching over 7 bases. The CDR3 is 13 residues long. Germline values: CDR1 SGDLS, CDR2 YYNGEE. The V and J ends lost 2 bases and 10 bases, in that order; junction bases with no gene match: 6. The CDR3 loop is CASSVTGSGEQFF. In DNA, the CDR3 is TGTGCCAGCAGCGTGACAGGGTCTGGCGAGCAGTTCTTC.